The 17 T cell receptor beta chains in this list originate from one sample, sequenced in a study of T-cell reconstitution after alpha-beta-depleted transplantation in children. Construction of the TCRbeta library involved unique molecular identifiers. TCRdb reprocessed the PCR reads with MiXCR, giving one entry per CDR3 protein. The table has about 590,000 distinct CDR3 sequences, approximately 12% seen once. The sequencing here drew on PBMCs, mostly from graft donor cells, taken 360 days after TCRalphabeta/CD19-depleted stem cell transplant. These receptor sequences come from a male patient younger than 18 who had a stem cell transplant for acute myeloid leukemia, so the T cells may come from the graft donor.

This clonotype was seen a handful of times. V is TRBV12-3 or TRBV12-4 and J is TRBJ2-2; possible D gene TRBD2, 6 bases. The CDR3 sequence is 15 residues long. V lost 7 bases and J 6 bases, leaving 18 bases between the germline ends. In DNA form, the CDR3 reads TGTGCCAGCAATTACCCGGGACTGCTCCCCGGGGAGCTGTTTTTT. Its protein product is CASNYPGLLPGELFF.

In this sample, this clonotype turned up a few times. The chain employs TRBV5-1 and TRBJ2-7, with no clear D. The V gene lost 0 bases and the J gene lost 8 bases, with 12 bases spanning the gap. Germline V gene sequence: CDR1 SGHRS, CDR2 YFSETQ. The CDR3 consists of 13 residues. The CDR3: CASSLGLTPKQYF. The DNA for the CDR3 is TGCGCCAGCAGCTTGGGACTTACTCCAAAGCAGTACTTC.

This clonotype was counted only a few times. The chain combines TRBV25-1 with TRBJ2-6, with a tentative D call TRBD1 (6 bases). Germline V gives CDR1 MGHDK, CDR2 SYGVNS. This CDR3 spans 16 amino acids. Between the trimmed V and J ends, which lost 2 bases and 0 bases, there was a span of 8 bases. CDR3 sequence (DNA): TGTGCCAGCAGTGAACACAGGGCCTCTGGGGCCAACGTCCTGACTTTC. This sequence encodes CASSEHRASGANVLTF.

Written as DNA, the CDR3 is TGTGCCAGCAGTGAGTGGGGGGGACGGAACTACGAGCAGTACTTC. It specifies CASSEWGGRNYEQYF. The chain employs TRBV6-1 and TRBJ2-7, with TRBD2 matching over 7 bases. Germline V CDR1 and CDR2: MNHNS, SASEGT. With V trimmed by 3 bases and J by 3 bases, 8 bases remained unmatched. The CDR3 runs to 15 residues.

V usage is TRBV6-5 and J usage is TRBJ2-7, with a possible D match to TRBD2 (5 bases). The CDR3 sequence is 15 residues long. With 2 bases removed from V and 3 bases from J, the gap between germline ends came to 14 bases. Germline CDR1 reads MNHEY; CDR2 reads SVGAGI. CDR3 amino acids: CASSYSGHGLYEQYF. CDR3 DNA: TGTGCCAGCAGTTACAGCGGTCACGGGCTCTACGAGCAGTACTTC.

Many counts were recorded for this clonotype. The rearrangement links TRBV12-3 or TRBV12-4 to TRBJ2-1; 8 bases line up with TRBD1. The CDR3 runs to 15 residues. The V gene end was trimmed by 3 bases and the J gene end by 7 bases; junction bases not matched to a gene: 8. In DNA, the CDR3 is TGTGCCAGCAGTTTGGTTCAGGGGGCAGGGAATGAGCAGTTCTTC. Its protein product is CASSLVQGAGNEQFF.

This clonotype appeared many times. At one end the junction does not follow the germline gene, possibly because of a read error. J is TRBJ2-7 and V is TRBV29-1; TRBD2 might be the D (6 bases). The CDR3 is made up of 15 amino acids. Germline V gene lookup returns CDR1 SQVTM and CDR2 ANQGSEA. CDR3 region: CSVGQLAWASDEQYF. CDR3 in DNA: TGCAGCGTCGGCCAACTAGCTTGGGCCTCCGACGAGCAGTACTTC.

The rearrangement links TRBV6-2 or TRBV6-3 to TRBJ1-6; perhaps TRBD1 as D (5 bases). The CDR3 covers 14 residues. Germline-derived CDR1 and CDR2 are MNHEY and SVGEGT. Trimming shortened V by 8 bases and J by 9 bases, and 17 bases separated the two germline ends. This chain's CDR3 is CASRRGPGGSPLHF. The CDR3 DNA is TGTGCCAGCCGGCGGGGCCCAGGCGGTTCACCCCTCCACTTT.

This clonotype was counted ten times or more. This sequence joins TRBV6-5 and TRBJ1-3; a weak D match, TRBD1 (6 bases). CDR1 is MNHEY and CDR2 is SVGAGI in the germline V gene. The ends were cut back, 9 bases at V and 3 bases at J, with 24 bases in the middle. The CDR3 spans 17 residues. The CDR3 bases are TGTGCCAGAGAAAGTAGGGGGGTGTTTTTGTTTGGAAACACCATATATTTT. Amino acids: CARESRGVFLFGNTIYF.

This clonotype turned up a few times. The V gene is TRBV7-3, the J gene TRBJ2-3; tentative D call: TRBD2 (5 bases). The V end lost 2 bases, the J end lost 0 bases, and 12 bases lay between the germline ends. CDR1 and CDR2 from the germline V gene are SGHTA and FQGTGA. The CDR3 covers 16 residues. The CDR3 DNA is TGTGCCAGCAGCTTACCAATAGGAGGTAGCACAGATACGCAGTATTTT. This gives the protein CASSLPIGGSTDTQYF. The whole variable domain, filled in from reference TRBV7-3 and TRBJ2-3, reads GAGVSQTPSNKVTEKGKYVELRCDPISGHTALYWYRQSLGQGPEFLIYFQGTGAADDSGLPNDRFFAVRPEGSVSTLKIQRTERGDSAVYLCASSLPIGGSTDTQYFGPGTRLTVL.

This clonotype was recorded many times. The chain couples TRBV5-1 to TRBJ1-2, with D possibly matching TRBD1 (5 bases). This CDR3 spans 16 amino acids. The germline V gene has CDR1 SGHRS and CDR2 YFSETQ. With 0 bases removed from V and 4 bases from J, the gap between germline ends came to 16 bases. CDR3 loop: CASSLAISREIYGYTF. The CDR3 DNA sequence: TGCGCCAGCAGCTTGGCTATCTCCAGGGAGATCTATGGCTACACCTTC. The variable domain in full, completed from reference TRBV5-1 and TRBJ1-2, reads KAGVTQTPRYLIKTRGQQVTLSCSPISGHRSVSWYQQTPGQGLQFLFEYFSETQRNKGNFPGRFSGRQFSNSRSEMNVSTLELGDSALYLCASSLAISREIYGYTFGSGTRLTVV.

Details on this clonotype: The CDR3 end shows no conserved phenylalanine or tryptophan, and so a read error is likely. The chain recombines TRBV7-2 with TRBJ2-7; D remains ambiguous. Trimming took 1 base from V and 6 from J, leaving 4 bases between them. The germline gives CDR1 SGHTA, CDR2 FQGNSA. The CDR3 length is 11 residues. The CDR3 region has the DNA TGTGCCAGCAGCTTAGGCCGCGAGCAGTACCTC. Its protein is CASSLGREQYL.

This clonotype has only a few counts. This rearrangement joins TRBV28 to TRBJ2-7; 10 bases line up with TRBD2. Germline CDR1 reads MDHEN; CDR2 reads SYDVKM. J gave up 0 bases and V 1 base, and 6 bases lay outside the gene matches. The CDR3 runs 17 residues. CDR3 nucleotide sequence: TGTGCCAGCAGTTTATTCACCGGGACTAGCGCCTCCTACGAGCAGTACTTC. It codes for CASSLFTGTSASYEQYF.

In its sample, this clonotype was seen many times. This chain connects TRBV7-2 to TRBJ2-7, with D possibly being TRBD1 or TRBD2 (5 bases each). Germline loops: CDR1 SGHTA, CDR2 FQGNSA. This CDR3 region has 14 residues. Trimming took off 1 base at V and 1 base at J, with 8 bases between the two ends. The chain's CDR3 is CASSLVGDSYEQYF. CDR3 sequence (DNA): TGTGCCAGCAGCTTAGTGGGGGATTCCTACGAGCAGTACTTC.

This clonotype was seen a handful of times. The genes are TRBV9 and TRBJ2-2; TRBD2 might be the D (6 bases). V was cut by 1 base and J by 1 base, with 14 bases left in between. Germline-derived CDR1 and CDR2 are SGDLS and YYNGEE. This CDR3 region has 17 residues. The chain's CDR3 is CASSVSTGERNTGELFF. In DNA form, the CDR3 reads TGTGCCAGCAGCGTAAGCACGGGAGAAAGGAACACCGGGGAGCTGTTTTTT.

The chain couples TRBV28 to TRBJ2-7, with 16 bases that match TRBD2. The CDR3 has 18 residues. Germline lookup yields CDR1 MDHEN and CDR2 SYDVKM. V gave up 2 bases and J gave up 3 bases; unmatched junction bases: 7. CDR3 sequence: CASSLLGTSGRADYEQYF. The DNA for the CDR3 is TGTGCCAGCAGTTTACTCGGGACTAGCGGGAGGGCGGACTACGAGCAGTACTTC.

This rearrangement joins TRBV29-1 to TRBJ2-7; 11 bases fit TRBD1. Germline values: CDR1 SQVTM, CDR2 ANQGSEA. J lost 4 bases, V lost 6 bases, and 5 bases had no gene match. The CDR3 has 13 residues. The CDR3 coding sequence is TGCAGCGTCGTTGGGGACAGGGGGTACGAGCAGTACTTC. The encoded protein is CSVVGDRGYEQYF.